This TCR beta chain was recorded in a study of vaccination and CD4 T cells after COVID-19 (dated by TCRdb to between 2021 and 2024). Context from the whole study: Every convalescent patient had a positive nasal swab PCR test for SARS-CoV-2, with mild disease in several patients and severe disease in one. In the convalescent cohort there were six males and four females, among whom were two Hispanic individuals, seven Caucasians, two Asians and one multiracial person. Two doses of either the Pfizer-BioNTech BNT162b2 vaccine (n=8) or the Moderna mRNA-1273 vaccine (n=2) were administered to participants. Post-COVID blood samples from convalescent patients were collected a median of about 110 days after diagnosis, with a range of about 35 to 161 days. The time from the second vaccine dose to post-vaccine blood sampling had a median of roughly 70 days and ranged from about 14 to 241 days. Culture stimuli were overlapping spike peptide pools from SARS-CoV-2 and from the common cold coronaviruses HCoV-NL63, HCoV-OC43 and HCoV-229E. As controls, cultures received a CEFX viral epitope pool (the positive control), an HIV-1 Nef peptide pool (the negative control), or no peptide at all. In approximately ten COVID-19 convalescent patients and several infection-naive healthy vaccine recipients, the spike-specific CD4+ TCR repertoire before mRNA vaccination was compared with the repertoire after mRNA vaccination. Overall study outcomes, separate from this receptor: The number of convalescent patients in the study was relatively small, and the study did not examine early timepoints following natural infection. In convalescent patients, nearly all vaccine-specific clones (304 of 307) were found to be mono-reactive for SARS-CoV-2 spike rather than cross-reactive with common cold coronaviruses. Among convalescent patients, a median around 86% of the SARS-CoV-2-reactive clones seen after vaccination appeared only after vaccination, which suggests priming specific to the vaccine. The median number of SARS-CoV-2-reactive clonotypes rose from around 22 after infection to roughly 38 after vaccination, but the change was not significant.

The library was generated by PCR. DNA from cultured CD4+ T cells underwent TCR sequencing with the Oncomine TCR Beta short-read assay at the Johns Hopkins FTIC core. Genomic DNA was extracted from the cultured CD4+ T cells with the QIAamp micro DNA kit. The Oncomine TCR Beta libraries from cultured CD4+ T cells were pooled using unique dual indexes and then sequenced on an Illumina iSeq 100. The authors processed their data as follows. Non-productive sequences were removed, and CDR3s that did not start with C, did not end with F or W, or were shorter than 7 amino acids were discarded. The MANAFEST web application identified antigen-specific clonotypes by comparing peptide-stimulated wells against reference wells and other culture wells. To be called positive, a clone needed an FDR below 0.05, an odds ratio above 5, and a productive frequency above 0.1% in at least two of three replicate wells. A clonotype was classed as cross-reactive if the clonotype showed significant expansion both in SARS-CoV-2 spike wells and in at least one common cold coronavirus spike condition. Levenshtein distances (stringdist) and unrooted phylogenetic trees (ape) in R version 3.6.1 were used to assess CDR3 homology. Using fastp trimming at Q25 and MiXCR clonotype assembly, TCRdb reanalyzed the public sequencing data and kept in-frame beta chains. Every distinct CDR3 protein forms one entry, paired with its most common genes and DNA. The V and J calls reflect TCRdb's pipeline rather than the authors' work. This sample gives about 3,700 distinct CDR3 sequences in total; 20% to 25% of them show up just once. The ten most abundant clones make up about 19% of the sample.

V loses 3 bases of germline sequence and J loses 3 bases, and the interval between the two ends is 6 bases. The CDR3 spans 12 residues, from the cysteine through the phenylalanine. This entry keeps only the CDR3 DNA: 36 bases, framed from base 1. CDR1 DFQATT and CDR2 SNEGSKA were looked up in the germline V gene (reference sequence). The treatment or condition label on this specimen signifies: roughly 10-day PBMC culture with coronavirus spike peptide pools or control peptides (ViraFEST assay). To expand antigen-specific T cells with peptide pools and then pick out the expanded clonotypes through TCR sequencing, the study relied on the ViraFEST assay. The convalescent patients' positive SARS-CoV-2 PCR tests fell between March and December 2020, which was before the Alpha, Beta and Delta variants emerged in the United States. More than 1.5 million PBMCs per well were cultured in IMDM with roughly 5% human AB serum and 8 to 10 IU/ml IL-2, plus 10 ug/ml peptide pools. Half of the culture medium was replaced with fresh IL-2-containing medium on days 3 and 7. Once the cells had been in culture for about 10 days, the EasySep CD4+ T cell isolation kit was used to isolate CD4+ T cells by negative selection. Ficoll-Paque Plus gradient centrifugation was used to isolate PBMCs from whole blood, and the isolated PBMCs were then either used fresh or cryopreserved at -140C. Triplicate wells were generally used for each culture condition.

This clonotype counts as medium-sized (0.01 to 0.1%). The antigen this receptor binds is unknown. No base-level quality is on record; no much larger clone is a single base apart. Sequencing was carried out using CD4+ T cells from blood, cultured in vitro. The TCR was taken from a human donor who had recovered from COVID-19. The rearranged chain carries TRBV20-1 and TRBJ1-5, with the D gene call left open. Read as DNA, the sequence is TGCAGTGCTAGGAGGGCCAATCAGCCCCAGCATTTT. This is translated as CSARRANQPQHF.